These 21 T cell receptor beta chains share one sample of origin, sequenced in a study of metastatic and nonmetastatic thyroid tumors. TCRdb reprocessed the PCR reads via MiXCR. The sample has more than 50,000 clones, 20% seen once. Until they underwent thyroid surgery, no patient had received any treatment. What was sequenced was blood. Every receptor here comes from a female donor with papillary thyroid cancer or a benign thyroid nodule (not recorded which). Some clones in this sample may be carry-over from other donors' samples.

This clone occurred many times. The chain is built from TRBV11-2 and TRBJ2-1; 9 nucleotides line up with TRBD2. Germline CDR1 SGHAT, CDR2 FQNNGV. The V and J ends lost 0 bases and 4 bases, in that order; junction bases with no gene match: 7. The CDR3 is 17 residues long. The DNA for the CDR3 is TGTGCCAGCAGCTTAGAATTTAGCGGGAGACAATACAATGAGCAGTTCTTC. Protein sequence: CASSLEFSGRQYNEQFF. The whole variable domain, remainder taken from reference TRBV11-2 and TRBJ2-1, is EAGVAQSPRYKIIEKRQSVAFWCNPISGHATLYWYQQILGQGPKLLIQFQNNGVVDDSQLPKDRFSAERLKGVDSTLKIQPAKLEDSAVYLCASSLEFSGRQYNEQFFGPGTRLTVL.

This clone was observed many times. The rearrangement links TRBV20-1 to TRBJ2-7; D could derive from TRBD1 or TRBD2 (5 bases each). There are 13 residues in the CDR3. V was clipped by 7 bases and J by 6 bases, with 19 bases between them. Germline V gives CDR1 DFQATT, CDR2 SNEGSKA (reference sequence). CDR3 nucleotides: TGCAGTGGCTGGGACCCAGCGTTCCGCGAGCAGTACTTC. This codes for CSGWDPAFREQYF.

The rearrangement links TRBV6-4 to TRBJ2-1, with 11 bases that match TRBD2. This CDR3 has 15 residues. Germline-derived CDR1 and CDR2 are MRHNA and SNTAGT. The junction had 7 bases not matched to a gene; V was cut back by 4 bases and J by 8 bases. The CDR3 region has the DNA TGTGCCAGCAGTGCCGAGACTAGCGGGACGTATGAGCAGTTCTTC. Encoded protein: CASSAETSGTYEQFF.

A note on this clone: Being one base from a much bigger clone, this may be a read error. The J gene is TRBJ2-2, the V gene TRBV29-1, with a weak D call TRBD1 (8 bases). The CDR3 length is 14 residues. The V and J ends lost 7 bases and 7 bases respectively, with 19 bases between them. Germline values: CDR1 SQVTM, CDR2 ANQGSEA. Here the CDR3 DNA reads TGCAGCGCTACCTTACAGGGGGAGGGCGGGGAGCTGTTTTTT. It translates to CSATLQGEGGELFF.

This clone was observed many times. The rearrangement uses TRBV20-1 and TRBJ2-7; TRBD2 agrees at 14 bases. Germline-derived CDR1 and CDR2 are DFQATT and SNEGSKA (reference sequence). The length of the CDR3 is 15 residues. The J segment lost 3 bases and the V segment lost 6 bases, leaving 7 bases of the junction unmatched. CDR3 sequence reads: CSAYLGTSGSYEQYF. CDR3 in DNA: TGCAGTGCCTATCTCGGGACTAGCGGGAGCTACGAGCAGTACTTC.

This clone has a count of ten or more. DNA for the CDR3: TGCGCCAGCAGCGTCCCGGCTAGCGGGTATAATGAGCAGTTCTTC. This translates into CASSVPASGYNEQFF. The V call is TRBV5-1, the J call TRBJ2-1; 8 positions agree with TRBD2. CDR1 and CDR2 (germline): SGHRS, YFSETQ. The CDR3 totals 15 residues. The junction had 10 bases not matched to a gene; V was cut back by 4 bases and J by 7 bases.

This clone was observed a few times. V gene TRBV6-2 or TRBV6-3 combines with J gene TRBJ2-7, with no clear D. The CDR3 length is 17 residues. Deletions cut 1 base from V and 2 bases from J, with 18 bases between. Looked up from germline, CDR1 is MNHEY and CDR2 is SVGEGT. The CDR3 loop reads CASSYFVGPGRTYEQYF. CDR3 nucleotide sequence: TGTGCCAGCAGTTACTTTGTAGGGCCAGGCAGAACCTACGAGCAGTACTTC.

This clone was picked up many times. The chain couples TRBV28 to TRBJ2-4; tentatively, D is TRBD1 (6 bases). The CDR3 contains 14 residues. The V end lost 6 bases, the J end lost 4 bases, and 13 bases lay between the germline ends. The germline V gene encodes CDR1 MDHEN and CDR2 SYDVKM. CDR3 region: CASRTGSEKNIQYF. CDR3 coding DNA: TGTGCCAGCAGGACAGGCAGCGAAAAAAACATTCAGTACTTC.

There are many counts of this clone. The chain recombines TRBV7-2 with TRBJ2-7; 10 bases are a match to TRBD1. V dropped 5 bases and J dropped 4; count of bases not matched to a gene: 8. Germline CDR1 reads SGHTA; CDR2 reads FQGNSA. The length of the CDR3 is 15 residues. This CDR3 reads CASSPQTGGGYEQYF. As DNA, the CDR3 is TGTGCCAGCAGCCCCCAGACAGGGGGCGGGTACGAGCAGTACTTC.

The chain carries TRBV5-1 and TRBJ2-2; possibly TRBD1 for D (6 bases). V lost 5 bases and J 6 bases, leaving 11 bases between the germline ends. CDR1 is SGHRS and CDR2 is YFSETQ in the germline V gene. The CDR3 covers 13 residues. DNA of the CDR3: TGCGCCAGCAGGACAGGTGACGCCGGGGAGCTGTTTTTT. This translates into CASRTGDAGELFF.

This clone was picked up many times. The chain couples TRBV28 to TRBJ2-1; D possibly corresponds to TRBD2 (5 bases). CDR1 is MDHEN, CDR2 SYDVKM, per germline. The CDR3 extends over 14 amino acids. Trimming left V 7 bases short and J 4 bases short, with 14 bases between. CDR3 DNA sequence: TGTGCCAGCAAACGAGCGGAATTGTACAATGAGCAGTTCTTC. It translates to CASKRAELYNEQFF.

This clone is labeled medium-sized. The chain has TRBV6-2 or TRBV6-3 and TRBJ2-2, with D perhaps TRBD2 (5 bases). V shed 10 bases and J shed 5 bases, with 14 bases lying between them. Germline CDR1 is MNHEY and CDR2 is SVGEGT. The CDR3 runs 13 residues. CDR3 sequence (DNA): TGTGCCATTCAACGAGAGGGTACCGGGGAGCTGTTTTTT. Amino acids: CAIQREGTGELFF.

J is TRBJ2-6 and V is TRBV6-5, with TRBD1 identical over 8 bases. The CDR3 is 16 residues long. The germline V gene encodes CDR1 MNHEY and CDR2 SVGAGI. V dropped 4 bases and J dropped 5; count of bases not matched to a gene: 7. The CDR3 sequence is CASSSGQGSWANVLTF. CDR3 nucleotide sequence: TGTGCCAGCAGTTCCGGACAGGGTTCGTGGGCCAACGTCCTGACTTTC.

This clone was seen repeatedly, ten times or more. The chain combines TRBV20-1 with TRBJ2-2; D remains ambiguous. The length of the CDR3 is 15 residues. V dropped 2 bases and J dropped 3 bases, with 13 bases sitting between them. Germline-derived CDR1 and CDR2 are DFQATT and SNEGSKA (reference sequence). In DNA, the CDR3 is TGCAGTGCTAGAAGCTTAGGGTCCTACACCGGGGAGCTGTTTTTT. This sequence encodes CSARSLGSYTGELFF.

This clone was picked up many times. The rearrangement joins TRBV5-1 to TRBJ2-1; TRBD2 might be the D (6 bases). Germline V gene data show CDR1 as SGHRS and CDR2 as YFSETQ. The CDR3 extends over 14 amino acids. Between the trimmed V and J ends, which lost 0 bases and 5 bases, there was a span of 9 bases. For the CDR3, the DNA is TGCGCCAGCAGCTTGGAGCGGAGGGACAATGAGCAGTTCTTC. This translates into CASSLERRDNEQFF.

This clone has ten or more counts. The V and J genes are TRBV19 and TRBJ2-1; TRBD2 matches 9 bases. The CDR3 has 15 amino acids. V shed 5 bases and J 3 bases; nucleotides not matched to a gene: 5. CDR1 is LNHDA, CDR2 SQIVND, per germline (reference sequence). DNA of the CDR3: TGTGCCAGTAGTGTCGGACTAGCGATCTACAATGAGCAGTTCTTC. It yields the protein CASSVGLAIYNEQFF.

At least ten counts were recorded for this clone. The chain links TRBV9 to TRBJ2-1; weak D call: TRBD1 (5 bases). This CDR3 contains 18 residues. Per the germline V gene, CDR1 is SGDLS and CDR2 is YYNGEE. Trimming took 1 base from V and 3 from J, leaving 20 bases between them. The CDR3 DNA reads as TGTGCCAGCAGCGTACGAGGAGCCGAGACAGTTAACTACAATGAGCAGTTCTTC. Residues: CASSVRGAETVNYNEQFF.

This clone was picked up many times. V and J are TRBV15 and TRBJ2-1, with D unresolved. Looked up from germline, CDR1 is LNHNV and CDR2 is YYDKDF (reference sequence). The CDR3 length is 15 residues. The germline V and J ends were trimmed by 3 bases and 5 bases, with 14 bases remaining between them. As DNA, the CDR3 is TGTGCCACCAGCAGCCCCGACATCCGGGACAATGAGCAGTTCTTC. Translated, it gives CATSSPDIRDNEQFF.

This clone has a handful of counts. At one of its ends the junction is not consistent with the germline gene, which may arise from a read error. This sequence joins TRBV28 and TRBJ1-2; possibly TRBD1 for D (5 bases). The CDR3 is made up of 15 amino acids. The germline V gene has CDR1 MDHEN and CDR2 SYDVKM. The CDR3 DNA reads as TGTGCCAGCAGTTCCCCCCGGGAGGGGAGCTATGGCTGCACCTTC. The encoded protein is CASSSPREGSYGCTF.

This clone was seen at least ten times. This sequence joins TRBV5-4 and TRBJ2-7; weak D call: TRBD1 (6 bases). Germline lookup yields CDR1 SGHNT and CDR2 YYREEE (reference sequence). The length of the CDR3 is 15 residues. Trimming cost V 4 bases and J 5 bases, with 19 bases left between them. CDR3 amino acids: CASSLNAQGQHEQYF. The CDR3 region has the DNA TGTGCCAGCAGCCTAAACGCTCAGGGGCAACACGAGCAGTACTTC. The full variable domain, its missing parts supplied by reference TRBV5-4 and TRBJ2-7, is ETGVTQSPTHLIKTRGQQVTLRCSSQSGHNTVSWYQQALGQGPQFIFQYYREEENGRGNFPPRFSGLQFPNYSSELNVNALELDDSALYLCASSLNAQGQHEQYFGPGTRLTVT.

This clone has ten or more counts. This chain uses TRBV19 with TRBJ1-4, with a weak D call TRBD1 (6 bases). This CDR3 is built from 15 residues. Germline lookup yields CDR1 LNHDA and CDR2 SQIVND (reference sequence). V lost 5 bases and J 3 bases, leaving 13 bases between the germline ends. CDR3 nucleotide sequence: TGTGCCAGTAGTTCTGGACAGCATCCTAATGAAAAACTGTTTTTT. Protein sequence: CASSSGQHPNEKLFF.